This TCR beta chain appears in the sequencing data of a study of Ad26.COV2.S vaccination and SARS-CoV-2 variants. Whole-study context: Ad26.COV2.S, an intramuscular injection, was given once or twice 56 days apart.

Method: immunoSEQ multiplex PCR; TCRdb's copy keeps in-frame clones and lacks some. The sample lists approximately 300,000 clones, about 82% seen once, with approximately 1.9% in the top ten. Concerning this clone: The antigen remains undetermined.

Study outcomes and limitations: Substantial post-vaccination breadth of spike-specific CD8+ and CD4+ T cell responses was reported. Participants in the vaccine arm had higher spike-specific TCR breadth; placebo recipients had lower.

Treatment indicated: around 19 received Ad26.COV2.S at low or high dose, single or two shots; five or six received placebo; per-sample allocation not given. The samples date from day 63 after the first vaccine or placebo injection. The CDR3 extends over 15 amino acids. Trimming removed 0 bases at V and 2 bases at J, with 9 bases between. CDR1 and CDR2 (germline): SGHRS, YFSETQ. The sequencing used peripheral blood, collected in a trial of Ad26.COV2.S vaccine versus placebo. The chain joins TRBV5-1 to TRBJ1-3; D may be TRBD1 (5 bases). This sequence originates from a person aged 18-65 years who received the Ad26.COV2.S COVID-19 vaccine or a placebo. DNA of the CDR3: TGCGCCAGCAGCTTGGATTGGGGGACTGGAAACACCATATATTTT. Translation: CASSLDWGTGNTIYF.